This TCR beta chain was observed in a study of OX40 agonist ivuxolimab in advanced cancers. The wider study: An agonistic human IgG2 monoclonal antibody against OX40 (CD134) was given. Cohort: around 86% men, mean age approximately 64, aged about 23 to 79. Patients achieving partial responses numbered three: one hepatocellular carcinoma case and two cutaneous melanoma cases.

Whole-study findings and limits: On average, CD8+ T cells showed a greater number of expanded clones than CD4+.

A word on this clone: What it binds is not known.

Deletions cut 3 bases from V and 0 bases from J, with 9 bases between. Germline values: CDR1 KGHSH, CDR2 LQKENI. The CDR3 runs 15 residues. The data were produced by immunoSEQ multiplex PCR, yet TCRdb's version contains in-frame clones alone and is incomplete. The sample consists of about 64,000 clones, about 86% of them appearing once. The starting material was CD4+ or CD8+ T cells sorted from blood, obtained in a trial of the OX40 agonist ivuxolimab. V usage is TRBV18 and J usage is TRBJ2-1; D gene ambiguous. The TCR sequence derives from an adult with an advanced solid tumor such as melanoma, head and neck, liver or kidney cancer. CDR3 sequence: CASSPRPSSYNEQFF. CDR3 nucleotide sequence: TGTGCCAGCTCACCCCGTCCCAGCTCCTACAATGAGCAGTTCTTC. The complete variable domain, with remaining parts taken from reference TRBV18 and TRBJ2-1, reads NAGVMQNPRHLVRRRGQEARLRCSPMKGHSHVYWYRQLPEEGLKFMVYLQKENIIDESGMPKERFSAEFPKEGPSILRIQQVVRGDSAAYFCASSPRPSSYNEQFFGPGTRLTVL.